This T cell receptor (beta chain) was recorded in a study of blood T cell repertoires in COVID-19. Turning to the study itself: Italy, Spain and the United States were the sources of the convalescent and acute COVID-19 samples. Sources were T cells, B-cell-depleted T cells, or PBMCs; the material itself was cDNA or gDNA.

The germline V gene has CDR1 KGHSH and CDR2 LQKENI. The CDR3 consists of 14 residues. V was cut by 0 bases and J by 5 bases, with 10 bases left in between. How the authors handled the data: Amplification from reference gene primers served as the basis for estimated nucleated cell counts. Libraries were prepared by immunoSEQ multiplex PCR; TCRdb keeps only in-frame clonotypes and omits some of them. D and trimming were read from the DNA, whereas the V and J calls and clone size are those reported in that table. The table records roughly 100,000 clones, around nine tenths of them present only once. This TCR derives from a human donor in a cohort sampled during active COVID-19. Sequencing used peripheral blood. The chain recombines TRBV18 with TRBJ1-1; D is possibly TRBD1 (5 bases). CDR3 coding DNA: TGTGCCAGCTCACCACCCCAGGGAAGGACTGAAGCTTTCTTT. It is translated as CASSPPQGRTEAFF.